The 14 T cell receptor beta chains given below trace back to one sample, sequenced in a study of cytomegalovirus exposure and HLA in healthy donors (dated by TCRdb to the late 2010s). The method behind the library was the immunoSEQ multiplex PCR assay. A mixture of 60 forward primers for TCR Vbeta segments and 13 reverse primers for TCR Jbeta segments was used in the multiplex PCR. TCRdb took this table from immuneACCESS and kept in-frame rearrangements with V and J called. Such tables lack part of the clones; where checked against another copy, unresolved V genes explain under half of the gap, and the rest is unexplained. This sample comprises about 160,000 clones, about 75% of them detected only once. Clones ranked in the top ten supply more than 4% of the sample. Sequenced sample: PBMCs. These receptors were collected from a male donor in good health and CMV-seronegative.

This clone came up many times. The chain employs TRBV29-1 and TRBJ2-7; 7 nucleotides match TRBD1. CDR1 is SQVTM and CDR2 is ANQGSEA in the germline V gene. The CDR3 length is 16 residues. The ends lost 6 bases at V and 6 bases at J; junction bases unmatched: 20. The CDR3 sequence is CSVSSGTEDLFGEQYF. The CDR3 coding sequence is TGCAGCGTATCCTCCGGGACAGAAGACCTTTTTGGCGAGCAGTACTTC.

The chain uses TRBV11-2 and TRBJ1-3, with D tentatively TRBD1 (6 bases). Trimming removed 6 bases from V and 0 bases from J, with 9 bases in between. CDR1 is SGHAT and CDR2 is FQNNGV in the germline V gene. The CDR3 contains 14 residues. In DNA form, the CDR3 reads TGTGCCAGCAGTAGGACAGACTCTGGAAACACCATATATTTT. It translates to CASSRTDSGNTIYF.

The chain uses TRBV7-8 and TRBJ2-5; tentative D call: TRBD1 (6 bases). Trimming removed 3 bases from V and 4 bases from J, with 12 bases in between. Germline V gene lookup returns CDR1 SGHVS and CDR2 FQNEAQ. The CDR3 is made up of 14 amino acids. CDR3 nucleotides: TGTGCCAGCAGCTTCAGCCAGGGGCTAGAGACCCAGTACTTC. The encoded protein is CASSFSQGLETQYF.

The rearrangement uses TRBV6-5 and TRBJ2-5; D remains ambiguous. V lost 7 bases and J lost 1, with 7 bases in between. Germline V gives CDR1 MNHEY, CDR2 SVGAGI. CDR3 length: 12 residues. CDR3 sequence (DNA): TGTGCCAGCAACACCTTCCAAGAGACCCAGTACTTC. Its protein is CASNTFQETQYF.

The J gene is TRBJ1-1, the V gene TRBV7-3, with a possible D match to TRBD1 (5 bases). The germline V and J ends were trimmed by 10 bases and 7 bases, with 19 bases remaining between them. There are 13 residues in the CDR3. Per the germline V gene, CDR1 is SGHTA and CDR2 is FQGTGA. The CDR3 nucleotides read TGTGCCACCCCAGGGCCCCGGGGGAGTGAAGCTTTCTTT. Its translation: CATPGPRGSEAFF.

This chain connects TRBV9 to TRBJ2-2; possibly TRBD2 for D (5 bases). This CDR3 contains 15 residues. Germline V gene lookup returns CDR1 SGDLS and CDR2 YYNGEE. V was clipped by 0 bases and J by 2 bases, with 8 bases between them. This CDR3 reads CASSVEDLNTGELFF. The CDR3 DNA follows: TGTGCCAGCAGCGTAGAGGACTTAAACACCGGGGAGCTGTTTTTT. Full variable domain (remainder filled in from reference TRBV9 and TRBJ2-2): DSGVTQTPKHLITATGQRVTLRCSPRSGDLSVYWYQQSLDQGLQFLIQYYNGEERAKGNILERFSAQQFPDLHSELNLSSLELGDSALYFCASSVEDLNTGELFFGEGSRLTVL.

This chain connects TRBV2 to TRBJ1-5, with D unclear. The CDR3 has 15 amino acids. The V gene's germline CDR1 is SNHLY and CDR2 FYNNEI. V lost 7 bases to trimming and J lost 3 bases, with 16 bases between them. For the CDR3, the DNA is TGTGCCAGCACCGAGAGGGTGGGTTCCAATCAGCCCCAGCATTTT. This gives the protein CASTERVGSNQPQHF.

CDR3 nucleotides: TGTGCCAGCAGCGGCTGGGGAGGCAGCACAGATACGCAGTATTTT. Residues: CASSGWGGSTDTQYF. The chain carries TRBV7-2 and TRBJ2-3, with TRBD2 as a possible D gene (6 bases). V dropped 5 bases and J dropped 0 bases, with 12 bases sitting between them. CDR3 length: 15 amino acids. Germline values: CDR1 SGHTA, CDR2 FQGNSA.

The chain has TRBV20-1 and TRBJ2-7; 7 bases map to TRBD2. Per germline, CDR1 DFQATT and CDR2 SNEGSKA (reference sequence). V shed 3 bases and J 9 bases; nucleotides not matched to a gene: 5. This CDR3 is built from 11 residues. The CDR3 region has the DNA TGCAGTGCTAGCCCGGGGGGAGGGCAGTACTTC. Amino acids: CSASPGGGQYF.

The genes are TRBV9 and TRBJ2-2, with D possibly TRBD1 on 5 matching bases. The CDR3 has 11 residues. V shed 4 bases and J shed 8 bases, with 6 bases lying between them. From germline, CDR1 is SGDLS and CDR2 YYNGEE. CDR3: CASSRGGELFF. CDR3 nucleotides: TGTGCCAGCAGCAGGGGAGGGGAGCTGTTTTTT.

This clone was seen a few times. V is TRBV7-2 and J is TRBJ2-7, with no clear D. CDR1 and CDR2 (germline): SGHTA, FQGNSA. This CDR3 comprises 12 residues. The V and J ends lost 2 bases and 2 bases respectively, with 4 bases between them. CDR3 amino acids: CASSLQAYEQYF. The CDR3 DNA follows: TGTGCCAGCAGCTTACAGGCCTACGAGCAGTACTTC.

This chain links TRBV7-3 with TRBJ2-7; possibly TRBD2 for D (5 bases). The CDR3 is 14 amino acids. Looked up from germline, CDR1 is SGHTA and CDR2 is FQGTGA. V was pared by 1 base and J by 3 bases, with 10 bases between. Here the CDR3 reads CASSLIPGSYEQYF. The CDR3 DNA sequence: TGTGCCAGCAGCTTAATTCCGGGGAGCTACGAGCAGTACTTC.

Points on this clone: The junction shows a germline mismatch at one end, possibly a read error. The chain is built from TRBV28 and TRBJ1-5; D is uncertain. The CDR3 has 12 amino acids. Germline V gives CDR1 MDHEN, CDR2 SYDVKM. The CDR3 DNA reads TGTGCCAGCACCCCTTCGGCCCAGGCCCAGAATTTT. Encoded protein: CASTPSAQAQNF.

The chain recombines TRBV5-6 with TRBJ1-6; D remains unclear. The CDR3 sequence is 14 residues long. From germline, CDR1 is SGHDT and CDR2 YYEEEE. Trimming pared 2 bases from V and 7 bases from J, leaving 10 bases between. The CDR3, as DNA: TGTGCCAGCAGCTTACCGGGGATCAATTCACCCCTCCACTTT. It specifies CASSLPGINSPLHF.